What follows is one T cell receptor beta chain and its context. The CDR3 has 11 amino acids. Deletions cut 2 bases from V and 14 bases from J, with 15 bases between. Germline CDR1 is GTSNPN and CDR2 is SVGIG (reference sequence). Repertoires were generated with immunoSEQ multiplex PCR, while TCRdb's copy carries only in-frame clones and drops some. The table has roughly 140,000 clones, about 85% seen once; the top ten hold under 8.5%. This entry comes from a study of blood T cell repertoires in COVID-19. Study at large: Sites in the United States, Italy and Spain provided acute and convalescent COVID-19 samples.

Recruited during active infection, patients (from Seattle) were subsequently followed longitudinally. The TCR originated in a woman aged 60-70 years with COVID-19, enrolled during active disease. V and J are TRBV30 and TRBJ1-2; possible D gene TRBD1, 6 bases. Sequenced input: peripheral blood. CDR3: CAWSSRTAQTF. The CDR3 DNA follows: TGTGCCTGGAGTAGTCGGACAGCTCAAACCTTC.